A single sample is the source of the 5 T cell receptor beta chains below, sequenced in a study of T cell repertoires in cytomegalovirus infection. TCRdb redid the calling of the reads with MiXCR, one entry per CDR3 protein. The sample shows roughly 310,000 distinct CDR3 sequences, about a sixth of them seen only once. Input material: PBMCs. These receptors originate from a human donor in good health (CMV status not recorded). Some clones in this sample may be carry-over from other donors' samples.

V usage is TRBV25-1 and J usage is TRBJ2-3, with D possibly matching TRBD2 (5 bases). V lost 4 bases and J 0 bases, leaving 8 bases between the germline ends. Germline V gives CDR1 MGHDK, CDR2 SYGVNS. This CDR3 has 14 amino acids. CDR3 bases: TGTGCCAGCAGTGGAGCGGTTAGCACAGATACGCAGTATTTT. It is translated as CASSGAVSTDTQYF.

The gene calls are TRBV6-1 and TRBJ2-4, with a possible D match to TRBD1 (5 bases). The V and J ends lost 6 bases and 5 bases respectively, with 14 bases between them. There are 14 residues in the CDR3. Germline V gene sequence: CDR1 MNHNS, CDR2 SASEGT. The CDR3 region has the DNA TGTGCCAGCAGCTACAGGTCGCCCCAAAACATTCAGTACTTC. Translated: CASSYRSPQNIQYF.

This clonotype was recorded many times. The rearrangement joins TRBV6-2 or TRBV6-3 to TRBJ1-5; D possibly corresponds to TRBD1 (5 bases). V shed 0 bases and J shed 4 bases, with 10 bases lying between them. The CDR3 totals 15 residues. Germline CDR1 reads MNHEY; CDR2 reads SVGEGT. CDR3 nucleotides: TGTGCCAGCAGTTACTCTACCGAGGGGAATCAGCCCCAGCATTTT. Amino acids: CASSYSTEGNQPQHF.

This clonotype came up a few times. This chain links TRBV28 with TRBJ1-4; D gene unclear. V was pared by 8 bases and J by 6 bases, with 13 bases between. Germline CDR1 reads MDHEN; CDR2 reads SYDVKM. This CDR3 has 13 amino acids. The CDR3 region has the DNA TGTGCCAGCGGGTTAAGGGAACATGAAAAACTGTTTTTT. This codes for CASGLREHEKLFF.

This clonotype was seen more than once but under ten times. The V and J genes are TRBV7-2 and TRBJ2-3; D gene ambiguous. Germline V gene sequence: CDR1 SGHTA, CDR2 FQGNSA. The germline V and J ends were trimmed by 3 bases and 0 bases, with 10 bases remaining between them. The CDR3 is made up of 15 amino acids. CDR3 coding DNA: TGTGCCAGCAGCTTCGAGAAATCTAGCACAGATACGCAGTATTTT. This encodes CASSFEKSSTDTQYF.